One sample yielded the 32 T cell receptor beta chains listed below, sequenced in a study of shared clonotypes between healthy human individuals. The data were produced by immunoSEQ multiplex PCR, yet TCRdb's version contains in-frame clones alone and is incomplete. The sample lists around 600,000 clones, roughly 96% occurring once. The naive CD8 fraction comprised CD45RO-negative cells positively selected for CCR7 and excluded terminally differentiated effector memory CD45RA+ cells. Sequences were obtained from naive CD8+ T cells sorted from blood. The receptors were gathered from a woman aged 25 to 45 in good health.

The chain carries TRBV29-1 and TRBJ2-1; D may correspond to TRBD1 or TRBD2 (5 bases each). Germline V CDR1 and CDR2: SQVTM, ANQGSEA. This CDR3 spans 16 amino acids. Trimming left V 1 base short and J 2 bases short, with 15 bases between. CDR3 sequence: CSVEGGTAPTYNEQFF. The DNA of the CDR3 is TGCAGCGTTGAAGGAGGGACCGCTCCCACCTACAATGAGCAGTTCTTC.

This CDR3 reads CASSPPTGVFPGELFF. The CDR3 bases are TGTGCCAGCTCACCACCGACAGGGGTGTTTCCCGGGGAGCTGTTTTTT. The chain recombines TRBV18 with TRBJ2-2, with 8 bases aligning to TRBD1. Per the germline V gene, CDR1 is KGHSH and CDR2 is LQKENI. The CDR3 is made up of 16 amino acids. V shed 0 bases and J 6 bases; nucleotides not matched to a gene: 6.

The chain has TRBV28 and TRBJ1-6; no definite D call. Germline lookup yields CDR1 MDHEN and CDR2 SYDVKM. V was trimmed by 6 bases and J by 3 bases, leaving 9 bases between them. This CDR3 spans 14 amino acids. CDR3 bases: TGTGCCAGCAGCACCGGGAACTATAATTCACCCCTCCACTTT. Translated: CASSTGNYNSPLHF.

The rearrangement links TRBV14 to TRBJ1-1; D is ambiguous. The CDR3 contains 16 residues. V gave up 0 bases and J gave up 0 bases, with 11 bases separating them. Germline CDR1 reads SGHDN; CDR2 reads FVKESK. CDR3 in DNA: TGTGCCAGCAGCCAAGAAACGGCCAGCCTGAACACTGAAGCTTTCTTT. It yields the protein CASSQETASLNTEAFF.

V and J are TRBV5-1 and TRBJ2-5; 7 bases map to TRBD2. The V gene's germline CDR1 is SGHRS and CDR2 YFSETQ. With 2 bases clipped from V and 1 base from J, the junction kept 8 bases outside the gene matches. This CDR3 region has 16 residues. The CDR3 nucleotides read TGCGCCAGCAGCTTCGTTTTGGCGGGAGTCCAAGAGACCCAGTACTTC. Encoded protein: CASSFVLAGVQETQYF.

This rearrangement joins TRBV9 to TRBJ2-1; no reliable D call. The V end lost 0 bases, the J end lost 9 bases, and 13 bases lay between the germline ends. This CDR3 has 14 amino acids. Germline V gene sequence: CDR1 SGDLS, CDR2 YYNGEE. The CDR3 is CASSVDLGWREQFF. As DNA, the CDR3 is TGTGCCAGCAGCGTAGATTTAGGCTGGCGTGAGCAGTTCTTC. Together with reference TRBV9 and TRBJ2-1, the CDR3 gives the full variable domain: DSGVTQTPKHLITATGQRVTLRCSPRSGDLSVYWYQQSLDQGLQFLIQYYNGEERAKGNILERFSAQQFPDLHSELNLSSLELGDSALYFCASSVDLGWREQFFGPGTRLTVL.

The rearrangement uses TRBV28 and TRBJ2-7, with TRBD2 matching over 11 bases. From germline, CDR1 is MDHEN and CDR2 SYDVKM. The CDR3 is made up of 14 amino acids. The trim removed 10 bases at V and 7 bases at J, leaving 12 bases unmatched. CDR3 coding DNA: TGTGCCACCACCGTAGCGGGAGGGCCGGGGGAGCAGTACTTC. Its protein is CATTVAGGPGEQYF.

The rearrangement links TRBV27 to TRBJ2-2; possible D gene TRBD1, 6 bases. V was clipped by 5 bases and J by 3 bases, with 13 bases between them. This CDR3 contains 15 residues. Germline loops: CDR1 MNHEY, CDR2 SMNVEV (reference sequence). The CDR3 sequence: CASSKGGAYTGELFF. The CDR3 coding sequence is TGTGCCAGCAGTAAAGGGGGAGCTTACACCGGGGAGCTGTTTTTT.

The chain is built from TRBV19 and TRBJ2-7; the D gene is possibly TRBD2 (5 bases). The CDR3 contains 16 residues. Germline CDR1 LNHDA, CDR2 SQIVND (reference sequence). Deletions cut 1 base from V and 0 bases from J, with 13 bases between. The CDR3 region has the DNA TGTGCCAGTAGTATAGGAGACGGGGTCCTCTCCTACGAGCAGTACTTC. As protein: CASSIGDGVLSYEQYF.

This chain joins TRBV7-9 and TRBJ1-2; D unresolved. Trimming removed 6 bases at V and 6 bases at J, with 11 bases between. This CDR3 contains 12 residues. Germline CDR1 reads SEHNR; CDR2 reads FQNEAQ (reference sequence). CDR3 amino acids: CASRRRTDGYTF. DNA for the CDR3: TGTGCCAGCAGAAGAAGGACGGATGGCTACACCTTC.

The V gene is TRBV9, the J gene TRBJ2-2, with 7 nucleotides matching TRBD2. Germline V lookup: CDR1 SGDLS, CDR2 YYNGEE. The CDR3 runs 16 residues. J was trimmed by 6 bases and V by 0 bases; bases with no gene match: 8. The CDR3 loop reads CASSVVAGGRAGELFF. The CDR3, as DNA: TGTGCCAGCAGCGTAGTTGCCGGGGGGAGAGCCGGGGAGCTGTTTTTT.

V usage is TRBV12-5 and J usage is TRBJ2-5; D is unresolved. The length of the CDR3 is 17 residues. The V end lost 0 bases, the J end lost 1 base, and 15 bases lay between the germline ends. Per the germline V gene, CDR1 is LGHNT and CDR2 is FRNRAP. The DNA for the CDR3 is TGTGCTAGTGGTTTGGTACAGAGCAGGCAGCTCCAAGAGACCCAGTACTTC. It yields the protein CASGLVQSRQLQETQYF.

The rearrangement joins TRBV2 to TRBJ1-1, with 12 nucleotides matching TRBD1. The CDR3 covers 18 residues. Germline lookup yields CDR1 SNHLY and CDR2 FYNNEI. J lost 3 bases, V lost 1 base, and 9 bases had no gene match. The CDR3: CASSEGSWDRGLHTEAFF. As DNA, the CDR3 is TGTGCCAGCAGTGAAGGGTCATGGGACAGGGGGCTTCACACTGAAGCTTTCTTT.

The chain carries TRBV2 and TRBJ1-1, with D perhaps matching TRBD1 (5 bases). The CDR3 consists of 11 residues. The germline V and J ends were trimmed by 11 bases and 5 bases, with 12 bases remaining between them. The germline CDR1 and CDR2 sequences are SNHLY and FYNNEI. The CDR3 protein is CAQQGRTEAFF. As DNA, the CDR3 is TGTGCCCAGCAGGGCAGGACTGAAGCTTTCTTT.

The chain couples TRBV27 to TRBJ2-3; weak D call: TRBD1 (5 bases). V lost 5 bases, J lost 7 bases, and 22 bases lay in between. The germline V gene encodes CDR1 MNHEY and CDR2 SMNVEV (reference sequence). This CDR3 region has 16 residues. CDR3 in amino acids: CASSPPRTPKRHTQYF. The CDR3 DNA sequence: TGTGCCAGCAGTCCCCCAAGGACACCAAAGCGCCATACGCAGTATTTT.

This clone was seen just once. The chain uses TRBV4-1 and TRBJ2-7, with D perhaps assigned TRBD1 or TRBD2 (5 bases each). This CDR3 spans 16 amino acids. The ends were cut back, 1 base at V and 3 bases at J, with 16 bases in the middle. Germline CDR1 MGHRA, CDR2 YSYEKL. The CDR3 bases are TGCGCCAGCAGCCAAGCGGTGGGGGAGTTGGGCTACGAGCAGTACTTC. It encodes CASSQAVGELGYEQYF.

The chain uses TRBV6-6 and TRBJ2-1; D is uncertain. CDR1 is MNHNY, CDR2 SVGAGI, per germline (reference sequence). The CDR3 has 13 residues. V gave up 0 bases and J gave up 8 bases, with 8 bases separating them. This CDR3 reads CASSYSIGDEQFF. The CDR3 coding sequence is TGTGCCAGCAGTTACTCGATCGGCGATGAGCAGTTCTTC.

The chain employs TRBV10-2 and TRBJ1-2; perhaps TRBD1 as D (6 bases). Germline V gene sequence: CDR1 WSHSY, CDR2 SAAADI. Trimming left V 8 bases short and J 6 bases short, with 16 bases between. The CDR3 extends over 13 amino acids. CDR3 nucleotide sequence: TGCGCCAGCCGTGGCGGGGGGCACGATGGCTACACCTTC. This encodes CASRGGGHDGYTF.

The gene calls are TRBV28 and TRBJ2-3, with 8 bases lining up with TRBD2. The CDR3 length is 21 residues. J gave up 5 bases and V 6 bases, and 28 bases lay outside the gene matches. CDR1 and CDR2 (germline): MDHEN, SYDVKM. The CDR3 protein is CASRGKRDLKREREPRDTQYF. The CDR3 nucleotides read TGTGCCAGCAGGGGAAAACGGGACCTAAAGAGGGAGCGGGAGCCTCGAGATACGCAGTATTTT.

This sequence joins TRBV11-2 and TRBJ2-7; D is tentatively TRBD1 or TRBD2 (5 bases each). Germline CDR1 reads SGHAT; CDR2 reads FQNNGV. The V end lost 6 bases, the J end lost 5 bases, and 11 bases lay between the germline ends. This CDR3 region has 12 residues. CDR3: CASSPGRNEQYF. In DNA form, the CDR3 reads TGTGCCAGCAGTCCGGGACGGAACGAGCAGTACTTC. The full variable domain, with the rest looked up from reference TRBV11-2 and TRBJ2-7, is EAGVAQSPRYKIIEKRQSVAFWCNPISGHATLYWYQQILGQGPKLLIQFQNNGVVDDSQLPKDRFSAERLKGVDSTLKIQPAKLEDSAVYLCASSPGRNEQYFGPGTRLTVT.

V gene TRBV7-9 combines with J gene TRBJ2-3; D not resolved. Trimming removed 5 bases at V and 6 bases at J, with 9 bases between. This CDR3 is 12 amino acids long. Germline V gene sequence: CDR1 SEHNR, CDR2 FQNEAQ (reference sequence). CDR3 loop: CASSPPPDTQYF. CDR3 sequence (DNA): TGTGCCAGCAGCCCGCCCCCGGATACGCAGTATTTT.

V gene TRBV16 combines with J gene TRBJ2-3; D gene unclear. There are 15 residues in the CDR3. V lost 0 bases to trimming and J lost 2 bases, with 9 bases between them. Germline-derived CDR1 and CDR2 are KGHSY and FQNENV. DNA of the CDR3: TGTGCCAGCAGCCAATCGAAGTCCTTCACAGATACGCAGTATTTT. Residues: CASSQSKSFTDTQYF.

The chain recombines TRBV6-5 with TRBJ2-7; 12 bases fit TRBD2. The V gene's germline CDR1 is MNHEY and CDR2 SVGAGI. J gave up 0 bases and V 5 bases, and 2 bases lay outside the gene matches. CDR3 size: 15 residues. The CDR3 DNA is TGTGCCAGCAGTATGACTAGCGGGGGCTCCTACGAGCAGTACTTC. Amino acid sequence: CASSMTSGGSYEQYF.

V is TRBV27 and J is TRBJ2-7, with 9 bases that match TRBD2. Per germline, CDR1 MNHEY and CDR2 SMNVEV (reference sequence). This CDR3 is built from 16 residues. J gave up 4 bases and V 0 bases, and 7 bases lay outside the gene matches. DNA for the CDR3: TGTGCCAGCAGTTTATCGCTAGCGGGAAGCTTATACGAGCAGTACTTC. It codes for CASSLSLAGSLYEQYF.

This sequence joins TRBV2 and TRBJ2-5; D remains unclear. CDR3 length: 13 amino acids. Germline CDR1 and CDR2: SNHLY and FYNNEI. With 3 bases removed from V and 5 bases from J, the gap between germline ends came to 10 bases. The CDR3: CASSESAYETQYF. Here the CDR3 DNA reads TGTGCCAGCAGTGAGTCTGCCTACGAGACCCAGTACTTC.

The rearrangement links TRBV6-5 to TRBJ1-1; no definite D call. The CDR3 contains 14 residues. V lost 7 bases, J lost 1 base, and 13 bases lay in between. Germline V gene lookup returns CDR1 MNHEY and CDR2 SVGAGI. The CDR3 protein is CASTRPGGNTEAFF. CDR3 bases: TGTGCCAGCACCCGGCCCGGTGGGAACACTGAAGCTTTCTTT.

V gene TRBV5-4 combines with J gene TRBJ2-1; D not certain. This CDR3 spans 13 amino acids. Trimming shortened V by 4 bases and J by 5 bases, and 10 bases separated the two germline ends. Germline V gene data show CDR1 as SGHNT and CDR2 as YYREEE (reference sequence). The DNA of the CDR3 is TGTGCCAGCAGCCCCTTGGGTAACAATGAGCAGTTCTTC. Protein: CASSPLGNNEQFF.

The rearrangement uses TRBV6-5 and TRBJ2-2; 7 bases fit TRBD2. This CDR3 has 16 residues. Trimming removed 0 bases from V and 4 bases from J; junction bases left unmatched: 5. Germline CDR1 and CDR2: MNHEY and SVGAGI. The CDR3 region has the DNA TGTGCCAGCAGTTACTCTGCGGGAGAGCTCACCGGGGAGCTGTTTTTT. It encodes CASSYSAGELTGELFF.

This chain joins TRBV4-1 and TRBJ2-7, with a possible D match to TRBD2 (6 bases). V lost 2 bases and J 2 bases, leaving 19 bases between the germline ends. The CDR3 runs to 17 residues. Germline V gene lookup returns CDR1 MGHRA and CDR2 YSYEKL. CDR3 DNA sequence: TGCGCCAGCAGCCAATATTTGGGGAAGGGAGGAACCTACGAGCAGTACTTC. It is translated as CASSQYLGKGGTYEQYF.

This sequence joins TRBV5-8 and TRBJ2-7; 7 bases fit TRBD1. Trimming at V came to 4 bases and at J to 6 bases, leaving 13 bases not matched to a gene. Germline CDR1 reads SGHTS; CDR2 reads YDEGEE. This CDR3 is 15 amino acids long. The CDR3 loop is CASSTFLDRDPEQYF. DNA for the CDR3: TGTGCCAGCAGCACATTCTTAGACAGGGACCCCGAGCAGTACTTC.

This sequence joins TRBV7-9 and TRBJ1-2; TRBD1 matches 8 bases. The CDR3 covers 17 residues. V dropped 2 bases and J dropped 5; count of bases not matched to a gene: 13. Germline V lookup: CDR1 SEHNR, CDR2 FQNEAQ (reference sequence). The CDR3 DNA is TGTGCCAGCAGCTTACCGACGGACTCGGGACAGGTTTATGGCTACACCTTC. Translated, it gives CASSLPTDSGQVYGYTF.

This clone is a singleton in its sample. CDR3 region: CASSLTEDPETQYF. The CDR3 DNA reads as TGTGCCAGCAGCTTGACAGAAGACCCAGAGACCCAGTACTTC. The chain has TRBV7-9 and TRBJ2-5; tentative D call: TRBD1 (5 bases). This CDR3 has 14 amino acids. The V gene's germline CDR1 is SEHNR and CDR2 FQNEAQ (reference sequence). Trimming left V 3 bases short and J 4 bases short, with 12 bases between.